A single T cell receptor (beta chain) is shown here with its context. As processed by the authors: Quantification of nucleated cells was approximated via reference gene primer amplification. TCRdb's copy holds only in-frame clones and misses some; the assay was immunoSEQ multiplex PCR. That table supplies the V and J calls and clone size; D and trimming were determined from the DNA. There are some 240,000 clones in the sample; about four fifths occur only once, and more than 8% lies in the top ten. The data originate from a study of blood T cell repertoires in COVID-19. Turning to the study itself: Samples taken during acute and convalescent COVID-19 were collected in the United States, Italy and Spain. The analysed material was cDNA or gDNA that came from T cells, B-cell-depleted T cells, or PBMCs.

This CDR3 has 13 residues. The V and J ends lost 7 bases and 7 bases respectively, with 13 bases between them. Germline V gives CDR1 SNHLY, CDR2 FYNNEI. The V call is TRBV2, the J call TRBJ1-4, with a weak D call TRBD1 (5 bases). The clonotype originates from a woman older than 75 with acute or convalescent COVID-19. Sequencing input: peripheral blood. This chain's CDR3 is CASNQGIGEKLFF. In DNA form, the CDR3 reads TGTGCCAGCAACCAGGGTATTGGTGAAAAACTGTTTTTT.